The 19 T cell receptor beta chains in this list originate from one sample, sequenced in a study of blood T cells in healthy people across ages. Primers used in a second PCR of about 6 to 11 cycles were a sample-barcoded 5' primer and a J-beta primer mix. A single record per CDR3 protein comes from TCRdb applying MiXCR to the 5' RACE reads. Among some 1,000,000 distinct CDR3 sequences, approximately 25% were seen once, and the ten largest hold about 0.69%. In addition, the sample was reused for a study of T cells of mothers and their children.

Sequencing used blood. The receptor source for this set is a girl aged 2 to 10 in good health.

This chain connects TRBV28 to TRBJ2-1; D not resolved. V dropped 4 bases and J dropped 0 bases, with 7 bases sitting between them. From germline, CDR1 is MDHEN and CDR2 SYDVKM. The CDR3 runs to 14 residues. The CDR3 DNA is TGTGCCAGCAGTTGGGTAAGCTCCTACAATGAGCAGTTCTTC. It encodes CASSWVSSYNEQFF.

This clonotype has a handful of counts. The rearrangement joins TRBV6-6 to TRBJ1-2; D is possibly TRBD1 (6 bases). V was clipped by 6 bases and J by 7 bases, with 9 bases between them. In germline, CDR1 is MNHNY, CDR2 SVGAGI (reference sequence). CDR3 length equals 11 residues. CDR3 residues: CASRSGVGYTF. CDR3 nucleotide sequence: TGTGCCAGCAGGTCAGGGGTTGGCTACACCTTC.

In this sample, this clonotype turned up a few times. The V and J genes are TRBV29-1 and TRBJ2-3; 9 nucleotides align to TRBD2. The CDR3 runs to 14 residues. Germline-derived CDR1 and CDR2 are SQVTM and ANQGSEA. V was clipped by 7 bases and J by 1 base; unmatched bases: 6. The CDR3: CSGLRLAGTDTQYF. For the CDR3, the DNA is TGCAGCGGGCTCAGACTAGCGGGCACAGATACGCAGTATTTT.

As DNA, the CDR3 is TGTGCCAGCAGCTATCTTGGAGGAGTTCACACCGGGGAGCTGTTTTTT. It translates to CASSYLGGVHTGELFF. This rearrangement joins TRBV11-1 to TRBJ2-2; weak D call: TRBD2 (5 bases). Per germline, CDR1 SGHAT and CDR2 FQDESV (reference sequence). This CDR3 has 16 amino acids. Trimming stripped 4 bases from V and 3 bases from J, with 15 bases between.

This clonotype was observed a handful of times. J is TRBJ1-6 and V is TRBV7-9; D call uncertain. Germline CDR1 is SEHNR and CDR2 is FQNEAQ (reference sequence). This CDR3 region has 15 residues. The V end lost 5 bases, the J end lost 10 bases, and 18 bases lay between the germline ends. The CDR3 sequence is CASSPGPDSGSPLHF. CDR3 DNA: TGTGCCAGCAGCCCTGGCCCCGACTCCGGATCACCCCTCCACTTT.

The chain couples TRBV29-1 to TRBJ2-3, with D uncertain. V gave up 2 bases and J gave up 2 bases, with 14 bases separating them. This CDR3 spans 15 amino acids. CDR1 is SQVTM and CDR2 is ANQGSEA in the germline V gene. This CDR3 reads CSVESEALSTDTQYF. CDR3 nucleotide sequence: TGCAGCGTTGAATCTGAGGCGCTTTCCACAGATACGCAGTATTTT.

The chain is built from TRBV29-1 and TRBJ2-2; a possible D gene is TRBD2 (6 bases). From germline, CDR1 is SQVTM and CDR2 ANQGSEA. The ends were cut back, 6 bases at V and 2 bases at J, with 10 bases in the middle. There are 13 residues in the CDR3. CDR3 DNA: TGCAGCGTACGGAGGGATAACACCGGGGAGCTGTTTTTT. Its translation: CSVRRDNTGELFF.

This clonotype showed up just a few times. The gene calls are TRBV20-1 and TRBJ1-1; TRBD1 agrees at 12 bases. CDR3 length: 12 residues. Trimming at V came to 5 bases and at J to 6 bases, leaving 1 base not matched to a gene. CDR1 and CDR2 (germline): DFQATT, SNEGSKA (reference sequence). The CDR3, as DNA: TGCAGTGCTGGGGACAGGGGGCCTGAAGCTTTCTTT. Translated: CSAGDRGPEAFF.

This clonotype was seen a handful of times. The rearrangement links TRBV27 to TRBJ2-5; 9 bases agree with TRBD2. Near its end, the DNA agrees better with TRBJ2-7, so the J call may be wrong. This CDR3 has 18 amino acids. Germline V gene lookup returns CDR1 MNHEY and CDR2 SMNVEV (reference sequence). CDR3 protein: CASSLDGFRAGGAYEQYF. CDR3 coding DNA: TGTGCCAGCAGTTTAGACGGGTTTCGAGCGGGGGGAGCCTACGAGCAGTACTTC.

The chain has TRBV4-1 and TRBJ1-5; no clear D gene. Trimming took off 6 bases at V and 1 base at J, with 10 bases between the two ends. CDR3 length: 14 amino acids. Germline CDR1 is MGHRA and CDR2 is YSYEKL. CDR3 protein: CASSNVRSNQPQHF. DNA for the CDR3: TGCGCCAGCAGTAACGTTCGGAGCAATCAGCCCCAGCATTTT.

The chain carries TRBV7-3 and TRBJ2-3; the match to TRBD2 covers 7 bases. CDR3 length: 15 residues. Trimming cost V 4 bases and J 2 bases; bases outside gene matches: 6. Germline V gene data show CDR1 as SGHTA and CDR2 as FQGTGA. The CDR3 here is CASSSRGDLTDTQYF. CDR3 sequence (DNA): TGTGCCAGCAGCTCTCGGGGGGATCTCACAGATACGCAGTATTTT.

This clonotype was counted only a few times. The chain carries TRBV12-3 or TRBV12-4 and TRBJ1-4; D call uncertain. This CDR3 has 14 residues. V lost 7 bases and J 0 bases, leaving 9 bases between the germline ends. CDR3 residues: CASTASATNEKLFF. The CDR3 bases are TGTGCCAGCACCGCCTCCGCAACTAATGAAAAACTGTTTTTT.

This clonotype turned up a few times. CDR3 amino acids: CASSSSTGYVEQYF. The CDR3 region has the DNA TGTGCCAGCAGCTCATCGACCGGTTATGTCGAGCAGTACTTC. This chain uses TRBV7-9 with TRBJ2-7; D ambiguous. V shed 4 bases and J shed 6 bases, with 16 bases lying between them. Germline V gene sequence: CDR1 SEHNR, CDR2 FQNEAQ (reference sequence). There are 14 residues in the CDR3. The whole variable domain, filled in from reference TRBV7-9 and TRBJ2-7, reads DTGVSQNPRHKITKRGQNVTFRCDPISEHNRLYWYRQTLGQGPEFLTYFQNEAQLEKSRLLSDRFSAERPKGSFSTLEIQRTEQGDSAMYLCASSSSTGYVEQYFGPGTRLTVT.

This chain connects TRBV7-9 to TRBJ2-2; TRBD2 might be the D (5 bases). This CDR3 comprises 14 residues. Germline assignment: CDR1 SEHNR and CDR2 FQNEAQ (reference sequence). Trimming left V 2 bases short and J 7 bases short, with 11 bases between. CDR3 region: CASSLLEAGGELFF. The CDR3 region has the DNA TGTGCCAGCAGCTTACTTGAGGCGGGCGGGGAGCTGTTTTTT.

The genes are TRBV28 and TRBJ2-1, with 7 positions matching TRBD2. Germline V lookup: CDR1 MDHEN, CDR2 SYDVKM. The CDR3 is 10 residues long. V shed 5 bases and J 13 bases; nucleotides not matched to a gene: 2. The CDR3 sequence is CASSRTSQFF. The DNA for the CDR3 is TGTGCCAGCAGTCGGACTAGTCAGTTCTTC.

Only a few counts were recorded for this clonotype. The chain links TRBV29-1 to TRBJ2-3; D unclear. This CDR3 comprises 14 residues. V was pared by 4 bases and J by 3 bases, with 14 bases between. Germline V gives CDR1 SQVTM, CDR2 ANQGSEA. The DNA for the CDR3 is TGCAGCGTTGGAAAGGGCGACAAGACAGATACGCAGTATTTT. Protein product: CSVGKGDKTDTQYF.

DNA of the CDR3: TGCAGTGCTAGAGACTTGCGGGAGAATTTCGATGAGCAGTTCTTC. As protein: CSARDLRENFDEQFF. The V call is TRBV20-1, the J call TRBJ2-1; 7 nucleotides align to TRBD2. CDR3 length equals 15 residues. In germline, CDR1 is DFQATT, CDR2 SNEGSKA (reference sequence). Trimming took 0 bases from V and 8 from J; bases not matched to a gene: 10.

In this sample, this clonotype turned up a few times. The J gene is TRBJ2-6, the V gene TRBV6-6, with D possibly matching TRBD2 (5 bases). V was trimmed by 4 bases and J by 1 base, leaving 8 bases between them. Germline V gene lookup returns CDR1 MNHNY and CDR2 SVGAGI (reference sequence). CDR3 length equals 15 residues. The chain's CDR3 is CASSFWESGANVLTF. Here the CDR3 DNA reads TGTGCCAGCAGTTTTTGGGAGTCTGGGGCCAACGTCCTGACTTTC.

The genes are TRBV15 and TRBJ2-1; 7 positions match TRBD1. The V segment lost 8 bases and the J segment 8 bases; nucleotides outside the gene matches: 9. The CDR3 contains 13 residues. Germline values: CDR1 LNHNV, CDR2 YYDKDF (reference sequence). In DNA form, the CDR3 reads TGTGCCACCGAAGACAGGGTAGTAGATGAGCAGTTCTTC. Its protein is CATEDRVVDEQFF.